The T cell receptor beta chain under discussion was sequenced for a study of response to subunit inactivated influenza vaccine. Study-level points and caveats: After each seasonal influenza vaccination, few new T cells are recruited, the authors suggested.

One entry per CDR3 protein, called by TCRdb with MiXCR from the RT-PCR reads. The sample lists about 480,000 distinct CDR3 sequences; approximately 10% were seen once. This clonotype was seen ten or more times. Its antigen remains unknown. Germline CDR1 KGHDR, CDR2 SFDVKD. This CDR3 has 16 residues. After removal of 4 bases from V and 10 bases from J, the junction contained 14 bases not matched to a gene. The chain links TRBV24-1 to TRBJ2-3; 9 nucleotides match TRBD1. This receptor was obtained from a middle-aged man who received an inactivated influenza vaccine. The material was PBMCs from blood, obtained 45 days after vaccination. The CDR3 DNA reads as TGTGCCACCAGTGACCCGGGACAGGGCCAGTTTGGAGCGCAGTATTTT. This gives the protein CATSDPGQGQFGAQYF.